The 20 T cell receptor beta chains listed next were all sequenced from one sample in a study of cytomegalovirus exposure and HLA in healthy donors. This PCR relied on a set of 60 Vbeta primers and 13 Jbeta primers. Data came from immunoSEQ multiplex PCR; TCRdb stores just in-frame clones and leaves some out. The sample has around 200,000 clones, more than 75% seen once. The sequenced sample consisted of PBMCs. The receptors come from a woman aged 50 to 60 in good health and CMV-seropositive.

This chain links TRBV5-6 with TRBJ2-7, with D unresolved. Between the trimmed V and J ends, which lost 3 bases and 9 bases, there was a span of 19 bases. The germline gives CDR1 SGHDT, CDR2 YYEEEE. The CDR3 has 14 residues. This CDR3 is CASSSVPESNGQYF. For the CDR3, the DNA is TGTGCCAGCAGCTCTGTCCCCGAATCCAACGGGCAGTACTTC.

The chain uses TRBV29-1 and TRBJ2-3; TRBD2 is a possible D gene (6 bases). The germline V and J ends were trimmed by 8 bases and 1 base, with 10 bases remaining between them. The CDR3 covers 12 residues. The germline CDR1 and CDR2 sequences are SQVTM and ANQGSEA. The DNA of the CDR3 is TGCAGCTTCTCGGGAGGCACAGATACGCAGTATTTT. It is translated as CSFSGGTDTQYF.

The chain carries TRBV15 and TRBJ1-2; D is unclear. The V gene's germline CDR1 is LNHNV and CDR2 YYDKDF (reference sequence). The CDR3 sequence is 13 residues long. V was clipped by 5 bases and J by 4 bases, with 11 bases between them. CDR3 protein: CATSEGTLYGYTF. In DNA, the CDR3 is TGTGCCACCAGCGAGGGTACCCTCTATGGCTACACCTTC.

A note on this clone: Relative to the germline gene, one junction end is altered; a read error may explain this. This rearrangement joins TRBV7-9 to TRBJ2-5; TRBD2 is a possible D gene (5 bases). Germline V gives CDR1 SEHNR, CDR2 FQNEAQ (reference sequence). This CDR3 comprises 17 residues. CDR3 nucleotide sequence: TGTTCCAGCAGCTTAGCGTCTTCGGGGTTAAACCAAGAGACCCAGTACTTC. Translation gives CSSSLASSGLNQETQYF.

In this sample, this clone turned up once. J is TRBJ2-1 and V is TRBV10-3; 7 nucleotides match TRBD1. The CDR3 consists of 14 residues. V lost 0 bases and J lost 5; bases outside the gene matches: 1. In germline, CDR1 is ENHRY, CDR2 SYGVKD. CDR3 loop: CAISESTGNNEQFF. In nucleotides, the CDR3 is TGTGCCATCAGTGAGTCGACAGGGAACAATGAGCAGTTCTTC.

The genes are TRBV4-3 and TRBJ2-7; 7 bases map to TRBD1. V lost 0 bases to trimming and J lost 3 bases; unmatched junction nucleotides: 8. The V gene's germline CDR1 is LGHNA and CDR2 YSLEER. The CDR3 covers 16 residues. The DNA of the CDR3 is TGCGCCAGCAGCCAAGATCGGACAGGACCAGACTACGAGCAGTACTTC. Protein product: CASSQDRTGPDYEQYF.

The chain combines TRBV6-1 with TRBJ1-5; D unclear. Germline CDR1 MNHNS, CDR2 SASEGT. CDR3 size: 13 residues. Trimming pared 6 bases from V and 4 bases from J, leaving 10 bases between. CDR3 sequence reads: CASRYAENQPQHF. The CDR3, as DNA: TGTGCCAGCAGATACGCGGAGAATCAGCCCCAGCATTTT.

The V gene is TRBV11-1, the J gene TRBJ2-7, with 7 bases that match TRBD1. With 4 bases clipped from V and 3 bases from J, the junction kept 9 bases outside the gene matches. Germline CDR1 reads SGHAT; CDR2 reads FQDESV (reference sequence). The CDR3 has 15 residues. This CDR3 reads CASSSPGTVYYEQYF. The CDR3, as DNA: TGTGCCAGCAGCTCCCCCGGGACAGTATACTACGAGCAGTACTTC.

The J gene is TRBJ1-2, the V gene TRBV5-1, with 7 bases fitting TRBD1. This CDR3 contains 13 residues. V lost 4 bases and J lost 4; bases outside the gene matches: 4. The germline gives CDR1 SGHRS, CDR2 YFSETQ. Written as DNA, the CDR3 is TGCGCCAGCAGCGTGGGACAGCTCTATGGCTACACCTTC. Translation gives CASSVGQLYGYTF.

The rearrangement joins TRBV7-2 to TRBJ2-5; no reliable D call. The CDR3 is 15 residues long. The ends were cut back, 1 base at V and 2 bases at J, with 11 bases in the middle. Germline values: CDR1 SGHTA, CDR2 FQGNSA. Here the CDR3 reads CASSLEHLPQETQYF. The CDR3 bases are TGTGCCAGCAGCTTAGAACACCTCCCGCAAGAGACCCAGTACTTC.

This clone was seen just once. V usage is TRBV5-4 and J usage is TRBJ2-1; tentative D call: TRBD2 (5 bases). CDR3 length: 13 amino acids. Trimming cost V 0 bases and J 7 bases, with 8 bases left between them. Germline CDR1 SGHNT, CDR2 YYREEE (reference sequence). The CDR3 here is CASSLERENEQFF. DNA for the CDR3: TGTGCCAGCAGCTTGGAAAGGGAGAATGAGCAGTTCTTC.

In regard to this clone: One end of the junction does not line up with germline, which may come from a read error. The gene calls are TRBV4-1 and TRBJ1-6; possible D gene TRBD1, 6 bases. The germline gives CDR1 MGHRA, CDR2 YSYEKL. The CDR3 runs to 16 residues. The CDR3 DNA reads TGTGCCAGCAGCCACTCTATCGGGACAAGTAATTCACCCCTCCACTTT. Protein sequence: CASSHSIGTSNSPLHF.

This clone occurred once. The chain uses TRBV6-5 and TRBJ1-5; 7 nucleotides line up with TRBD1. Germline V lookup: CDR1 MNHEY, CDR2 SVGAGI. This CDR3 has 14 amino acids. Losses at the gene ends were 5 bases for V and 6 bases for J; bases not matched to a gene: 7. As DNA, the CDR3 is TGTGCCAGCAGTGATTCAGGGGGTGGTCAGCCCCAGCATTTT. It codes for CASSDSGGGQPQHF.

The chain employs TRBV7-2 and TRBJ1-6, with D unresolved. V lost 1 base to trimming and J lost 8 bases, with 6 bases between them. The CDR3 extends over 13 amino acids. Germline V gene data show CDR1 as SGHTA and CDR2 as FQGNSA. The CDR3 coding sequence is TGTGCCAGCAGCTTAGAGAGGGATTCACCCCTCCACTTT. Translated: CASSLERDSPLHF.

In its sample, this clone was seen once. CDR3 in amino acids: CASLNRGQGKTEAFF. The CDR3 nucleotides are TGTGCCAGTCTCAACCGGGGACAGGGAAAGACTGAAGCTTTCTTT. The chain employs TRBV18 and TRBJ1-1; 9 bases line up with TRBD1. With 9 bases clipped from V and 5 bases from J, the junction kept 13 bases outside the gene matches. The CDR3 is 15 residues long. CDR1 and CDR2 (germline): KGHSH, LQKENI.

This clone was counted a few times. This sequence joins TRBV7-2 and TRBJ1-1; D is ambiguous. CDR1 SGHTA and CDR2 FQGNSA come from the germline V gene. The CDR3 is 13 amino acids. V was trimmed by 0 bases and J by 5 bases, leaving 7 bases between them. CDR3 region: CASSLAPRTEAFF. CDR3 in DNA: TGTGCCAGCAGCTTAGCCCCCAGGACTGAAGCTTTCTTT.

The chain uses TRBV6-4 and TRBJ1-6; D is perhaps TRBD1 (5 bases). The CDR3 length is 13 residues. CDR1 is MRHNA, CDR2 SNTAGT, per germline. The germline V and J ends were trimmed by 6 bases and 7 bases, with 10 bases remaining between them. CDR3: CASSVGENSPLHF. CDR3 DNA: TGTGCCAGCAGCGTAGGGGAAAATTCACCCCTCCACTTT.

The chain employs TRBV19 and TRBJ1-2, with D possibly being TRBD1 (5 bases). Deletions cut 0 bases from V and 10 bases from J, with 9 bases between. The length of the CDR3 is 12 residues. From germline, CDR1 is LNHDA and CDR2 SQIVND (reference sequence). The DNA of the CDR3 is TGTGCCAGTAGTATAGAGGGGGGTAACTACACCTTC. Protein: CASSIEGGNYTF. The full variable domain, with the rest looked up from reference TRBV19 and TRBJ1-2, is DGGITQSPKYLFRKEGQNVTLSCEQNLNHDAMYWYRQDPGQGLRLIYYSQIVNDFQKGDIAEGYSVSREKKESFPLTVTSAQKNPTAFYLCASSIEGGNYTFGSGTRLTVV.

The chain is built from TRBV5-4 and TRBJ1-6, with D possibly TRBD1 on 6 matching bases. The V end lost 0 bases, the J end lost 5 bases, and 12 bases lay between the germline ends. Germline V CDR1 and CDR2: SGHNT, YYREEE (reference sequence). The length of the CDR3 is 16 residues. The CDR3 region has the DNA TGTGCCAGCAGCTTGGAGGGGGTTATCGATAATTCACCCCTCCACTTT. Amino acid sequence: CASSLEGVIDNSPLHF.

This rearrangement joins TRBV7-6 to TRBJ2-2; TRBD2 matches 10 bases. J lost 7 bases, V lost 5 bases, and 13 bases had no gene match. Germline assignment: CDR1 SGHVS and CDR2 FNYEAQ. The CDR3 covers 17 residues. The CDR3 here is CASSPGGLAGVYGELFF. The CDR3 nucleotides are TGTGCCAGCAGCCCAGGCGGGCTAGCGGGGGTATACGGGGAGCTGTTTTTT. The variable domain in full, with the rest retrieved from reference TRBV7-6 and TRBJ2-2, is GAGVSQSPRYKVTKRGQDVALRCDPISGHVSLYWYRQALGQGPEFLTYFNYEAQQDKSGLPNDRFSAERPEGSISTLTIQRTEQRDSAMYRCASSPGGLAGVYGELFFGEGSRLTVL.